The clone carrying this T cell receptor beta chain was recorded at least ten times. Its antigen is undetermined. The CDR3 loop spans 16 amino acids. Germline CDR1 SGDLS, CDR2 YYNGEE. Germline trimming cut 5 bases from V and 7 bases from J; bases unmatched to any gene: 12. These data are taken from a study of type 1 regulatory T cells. Study in general: T-allo10 is a Tr1-enriched, alloantigen-specific CD4 T cell product made in vitro.

TCRdb used MiXCR to reprocess the reads, holding one entry per CDR3 protein. The table shows 15,000 or so distinct CDR3 sequences, with roughly 13% occurring only once. The chain combines TRBV9 with TRBJ1-4; the match to TRBD1 covers 9 bases. The sequence was collected from a human donor in good health. The sequenced material came from cultured T cells, either the whole culture or a sorted T cell fraction (not recorded which). The CDR3 DNA reads TGTGCCAGCAGTGTGGGGTCGGGACAGGGAGGTGAAAAACTGTTTTTT. Protein sequence: CASSVGSGQGGEKLFF.